The clone carrying this T cell receptor beta chain was observed a handful of times. Its antigen is unidentified. This sample is drawn from a study of T cells after yellow fever vaccination. The wider study: Each low-cell-number fraction was prepared by means of SMART-Seq v4 Ultra Low Input.

Study-level results: Clonotype sharing between CD4 and CD8 compartments was small. Peak timing came faster in the weaker secondary response, day 5 versus 15.

TCR cDNA, made by 5'RACE template switching, carried an added universal primer site and UMIs. In TCRdb, the 5' RACE reads were re-called with MiXCR into one record per CDR3 protein. Of 600,000 to 750,000 distinct CDR3 sequences detected, 12% appear once; the ten largest clones hold 15%. Trimming at V came to 1 base and at J to 5 bases, leaving 5 bases not matched to a gene. The CDR3 length is 15 residues. The germline CDR1 and CDR2 sequences are SGHDN and FVKESK. The receptor was isolated from a young man who received the YFV17D yellow fever vaccine. The chain uses TRBV14 and TRBJ2-1; TRBD1 aligns across 7 bases. This specimen consisted of PBMCs, obtained on the day of the yellow fever booster vaccination. The CDR3 here is CASSQALTGHNEQFF. CDR3 sequence (DNA): TGTGCCAGCAGCCAAGCCCTGACAGGGCACAATGAGCAGTTCTTC.